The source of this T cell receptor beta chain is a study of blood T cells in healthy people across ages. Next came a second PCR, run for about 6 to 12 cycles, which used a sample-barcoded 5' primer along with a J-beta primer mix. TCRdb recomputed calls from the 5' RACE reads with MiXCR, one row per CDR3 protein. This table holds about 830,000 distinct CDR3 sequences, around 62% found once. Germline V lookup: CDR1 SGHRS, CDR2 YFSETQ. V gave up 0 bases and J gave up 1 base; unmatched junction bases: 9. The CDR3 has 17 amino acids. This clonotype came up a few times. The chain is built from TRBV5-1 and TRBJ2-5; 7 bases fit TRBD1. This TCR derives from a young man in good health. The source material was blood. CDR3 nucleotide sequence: TGCGCCAGCAGCTTGGTGGACACAGGGGCCCTCCAAGAGACCCAGTACTTC. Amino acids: CASSLVDTGALQETQYF.